A single sample is the source of the 16 T cell receptor beta chains below, sequenced in a study of cytomegalovirus exposure and HLA in healthy donors. The PCR made use of 60 Vbeta and 13 Jbeta primers. Profiling relied on immunoSEQ multiplex PCR, and the TCRdb table lists in-frame clones only, not all of them. In the table there are tens of thousands of clones, over 60% of which are singletons. Material: PBMCs. The receptors here all came from a man aged 30 to 45 in good health and CMV-seronegative.

The chain couples TRBV2 to TRBJ1-6; D is unclear. The V end lost 7 bases, the J end lost 10 bases, and 11 bases lay between the germline ends. The germline gives CDR1 SNHLY, CDR2 FYNNEI. This CDR3 has 12 amino acids. CDR3 nucleotide sequence: TGTGCCAGCACCCTAAACGGGTCACCCCTCCACTTT. This gives the protein CASTLNGSPLHF.

The chain recombines TRBV6-1 with TRBJ1-5; the D gene is possibly TRBD1 (6 bases). The germline CDR1 and CDR2 sequences are MNHNS and SASEGT. V gave up 1 base and J gave up 4 bases, with 17 bases separating them. CDR3 length: 17 residues. The CDR3 coding sequence is TGTGCCAGCAGTGAAGAAGTAGGACAGTTGGTGAATCAGCCCCAGCATTTT. As protein: CASSEEVGQLVNQPQHF.

The rearrangement uses TRBV2 and TRBJ2-1; 8 bases align to TRBD1. The CDR3 loop spans 14 amino acids. J gave up 2 bases and V 8 bases, and 5 bases lay outside the gene matches. CDR1 is SNHLY and CDR2 is FYNNEI in the germline V gene. The CDR3 sequence is CASGRDRTYNEQFF. The CDR3 region has the DNA TGTGCCAGCGGCCGGGACAGGACCTACAATGAGCAGTTCTTC.

V is TRBV5-1 and J is TRBJ2-3, with 7 bases matching TRBD2. The germline V gene encodes CDR1 SGHRS and CDR2 YFSETQ. V was pared by 0 bases and J by 6 bases, with 4 bases of the junction left unmatched. This CDR3 is built from 14 residues. CDR3 DNA sequence: TGCGCCAGCAGCTTGGGGGGACTATTGGATACGCAGTATTTT. Protein: CASSLGGLLDTQYF.

The chain uses TRBV9 and TRBJ2-2; D is possibly TRBD2 (7 bases). Germline V gene data show CDR1 as SGDLS and CDR2 as YYNGEE. This CDR3 region has 15 residues. The V end lost 3 bases, the J end lost 4 bases, and 13 bases lay between the germline ends. The CDR3, as DNA: TGTGCCAGCAGCGCCCGAGGGGGGGCCACCGGGGAGCTGTTTTTT. Residues: CASSARGGATGELFF.

This clone was found a few times. This sequence joins TRBV19 and TRBJ2-1; 9 bases are a match to TRBD1. CDR3 length equals 12 residues. Trimming cost V 3 bases and J 11 bases; bases outside gene matches: 2. Per germline, CDR1 LNHDA and CDR2 SQIVND (reference sequence). The CDR3 nucleotides are TGTGCCAGTAGTATTGACAGGGGGAAGCAGTTCTTC. Amino acid sequence: CASSIDRGKQFF.

The rearrangement uses TRBV7-9 and TRBJ1-1; D is uncertain. This CDR3 has 14 amino acids. Germline values: CDR1 SEHNR, CDR2 FQNEAQ (reference sequence). V lost 5 bases to trimming and J lost 0 bases, with 10 bases between them. CDR3 nucleotide sequence: TGTGCCAGCAGCCCATTCACAGTGAACACTGAAGCTTTCTTT. Encoded protein: CASSPFTVNTEAFF.

This chain connects TRBV4-1 to TRBJ2-1, with no clear D. V lost 0 bases, J lost 0 bases, and 12 bases lay in between. The V gene's germline CDR1 is MGHRA and CDR2 YSYEKL. This CDR3 contains 17 residues. Here the CDR3 reads CASSQDEDTSSYNEQFF. The CDR3 DNA reads TGCGCCAGCAGCCAAGATGAGGATACCAGCTCCTACAATGAGCAGTTCTTC.

V is TRBV18 and J is TRBJ1-1; TRBD1 is a possible D gene (6 bases). Deletions cut 2 bases from V and 8 bases from J, with 15 bases between. CDR3 length: 14 amino acids. Looked up from germline, CDR1 is KGHSH and CDR2 is LQKENI. CDR3 loop: CASSPIGGTQEAFF. DNA of the CDR3: TGTGCCAGCTCACCAATCGGGGGGACACAAGAAGCTTTCTTT.

This chain connects TRBV7-2 to TRBJ2-7, with a weak D call TRBD1 (5 bases). This CDR3 contains 15 residues. Germline V lookup: CDR1 SGHTA, CDR2 FQGNSA. The V and J ends lost 3 bases and 2 bases respectively, with 14 bases between them. CDR3 sequence reads: CASSLFPRAPYEQYF. The CDR3 DNA sequence: TGTGCCAGCAGCTTGTTTCCCAGGGCTCCCTACGAGCAGTACTTC.

The V and J genes are TRBV5-1 and TRBJ2-1; 7 positions match TRBD1. With 2 bases clipped from V and 0 bases from J, the junction kept 2 bases outside the gene matches. Germline V gene lookup returns CDR1 SGHRS and CDR2 YFSETQ. The CDR3 contains 15 residues. The DNA of the CDR3 is TGCGCCAGCAGCTTACAGGGGCCCTCCTACAATGAGCAGTTCTTC. Translating it yields CASSLQGPSYNEQFF.

J is TRBJ1-1 and V is TRBV7-8; a weak D match, TRBD1 (5 bases). Trimming shortened V by 7 bases and J by 7 bases, and 13 bases separated the two germline ends. This CDR3 region has 12 residues. The germline CDR1 and CDR2 sequences are SGHVS and FQNEAQ. The CDR3 spells CASTKPRGEAFF. CDR3 nucleotides: TGTGCCAGCACCAAACCTAGGGGTGAAGCTTTCTTT.

The chain is built from TRBV5-5 and TRBJ2-2; 9 positions match TRBD2. V was pared by 4 bases and J by 4 bases, with 17 bases of the junction left unmatched. Germline-derived CDR1 and CDR2 are SGHKS and YYEKEE (reference sequence). CDR3 length: 19 amino acids. CDR3 loop: CASSPEDRAGTSSTGELFF. CDR3 sequence (DNA): TGTGCCAGCAGCCCCGAGGACAGAGCCGGGACTAGCAGCACCGGGGAGCTGTTTTTT. The whole variable domain, filled in from reference TRBV5-5 and TRBJ2-2, reads DAGVTQSPTHLIKTRGQQVTLRCSPISGHKSVSWYQQVLGQGPQFIFQYYEKEERGRGNFPDRFSARQFPNYSSELNVNALLLGDSALYLCASSPEDRAGTSSTGELFFGEGSRLTVL.

This chain joins TRBV2 and TRBJ2-3, with TRBD1 as a possible D gene (6 bases). The CDR3 has 11 amino acids. Trimming shortened V by 8 bases and J by 8 bases, and 11 bases separated the two germline ends. The germline CDR1 and CDR2 sequences are SNHLY and FYNNEI. The DNA of the CDR3 is TGTGCCAGCCGGACAGCTGGTACGCAGTATTTT. This encodes CASRTAGTQYF.

The genes are TRBV5-4 and TRBJ2-5, with D possibly matching TRBD2 (6 bases). Germline values: CDR1 SGHNT, CDR2 YYREEE (reference sequence). V dropped 3 bases and J dropped 5 bases, with 20 bases sitting between them. The CDR3 totals 16 residues. CDR3 coding DNA: TGTGCCAGCAGCTCCCTCCGGGAGTCACCCCACGAGACCCAGTACTTC. Translation gives CASSSLRESPHETQYF.

This clone was found a few times. The chain employs TRBV28 and TRBJ2-3; 11 bases agree with TRBD2. This CDR3 region has 19 residues. Looked up from germline, CDR1 is MDHEN and CDR2 is SYDVKM. Trimming removed 7 bases from V and 5 bases from J; junction bases left unmatched: 20. The chain's CDR3 is CASKTFHSGRAGYKDTQYF. In nucleotides, the CDR3 is TGTGCCAGCAAAACTTTTCATAGCGGGAGGGCCGGTTACAAAGATACGCAGTATTTT.